This T cell receptor (beta chain) was obtained from a study of T cell responses to AZD1222 COVID-19 vaccine. The wider study: Second-dose groups at about 4 or about 12 weeks were pooled.

The length of the CDR3 is 12 residues. Germline CDR1 and CDR2: SGHRS and YFSETQ. Between the trimmed V and J ends, which lost 1 base and 3 bases, there was a span of 4 bases. Sequenced by immunoSEQ multiplex PCR; TCRdb stores in-frame clones only, minus some. This table has 130,000 or so clones, around 84% appearing once. Overall study findings and caveats: The study found vaccine-associated CD4 TCRs spanning spike, dominant at 160-218 and 743-854. Donors in the cohort were predominantly white British and more often female, and clonal diversity was possibly underestimated.

This clone was seen a few times. The antigen is undetermined. The clonotype was recovered from an adult in good health. The V call is TRBV5-1, the J call TRBJ2-5; no firm D call. The sample in question was peripheral blood, obtained on day 0 of AZD1222 vaccination. As DNA, the CDR3 is TGCGCCAGCAGCTTGACGGAAGAGACCCAGTACTTC. Amino acid sequence: CASSLTEETQYF. The full variable domain, in which reference TRBV5-1 and TRBJ2-5 provide the parts outside the CDR3, is KAGVTQTPRYLIKTRGQQVTLSCSPISGHRSVSWYQQTPGQGLQFLFEYFSETQRNKGNFPGRFSGRQFSNSRSEMNVSTLELGDSALYLCASSLTEETQYFGPGTRLLVL.